The next 19 T cell receptor beta chains were all read from a single sample in a study of blood T cell repertoires in COVID-19. The table came from immunoSEQ multiplex PCR; TCRdb's copy has only in-frame clones and leaves some out. Counted here are around 130,000 clones, 84% occurring once; the ten biggest clones make up about 4%. The source material was PBMCs or T cells enriched from blood (not recorded which). The receptors come from a woman in her twenties or thirties who had recovered from COVID-19.

The rearrangement joins TRBV6-5 to TRBJ1-3; D may be TRBD1 (5 bases). Germline V gene data show CDR1 as MNHEY and CDR2 as SVGAGI. Trimming shortened V by 2 bases and J by 3 bases, and 14 bases separated the two germline ends. This CDR3 spans 16 amino acids. CDR3: CASSYEAGPSGNTIYF. In DNA, the CDR3 is TGTGCCAGCAGTTACGAGGCAGGGCCAAGTGGAAACACCATATATTTT.

V gene TRBV30 combines with J gene TRBJ2-3; TRBD2 might be the D (6 bases). V was trimmed by 1 base and J by 6 bases, leaving 14 bases between them. Germline V lookup: CDR1 GTSNPN, CDR2 SVGIG (reference sequence). The CDR3 has 14 amino acids. CDR3 loop: CAWSAKGLADTQYF. CDR3 nucleotides: TGTGCCTGGAGTGCAAAGGGGCTAGCGGATACGCAGTATTTT.

This clone has a single count. The chain carries TRBV5-1 and TRBJ2-7; 7 bases are shared with TRBD2. Germline CDR1 is SGHRS and CDR2 is YFSETQ. The CDR3 has 14 amino acids. With 7 bases clipped from V and 5 bases from J, the junction kept 12 bases outside the gene matches. The CDR3 is CASSFRREFNEQYF. The CDR3 DNA sequence: TGCGCCAGCTCCTTTCGGCGGGAGTTCAACGAGCAGTACTTC.

The chain joins TRBV28 to TRBJ2-5; 8 positions match TRBD2. The CDR3 contains 14 residues. With V trimmed by 6 bases and J by 5 bases, 8 bases remained unmatched. CDR1 is MDHEN, CDR2 SYDVKM, per germline. The CDR3 spells CASRTGTSGETQYF. The CDR3 DNA sequence: TGTGCCAGCAGAACCGGGACTAGTGGGGAGACCCAGTACTTC.

Only one count was recorded for this clone. The chain uses TRBV20-1 and TRBJ2-5; D is uncertain. The CDR3 is 11 amino acids. Germline values: CDR1 DFQATT, CDR2 SNEGSKA (reference sequence). Trimming removed 7 bases at V and 2 bases at J, with 8 bases between. CDR3 coding DNA: TGCAGTGTCCCTCTACAAGAGACCCAGTACTTC. This translates into CSVPLQETQYF.

V and J are TRBV10-3 and TRBJ1-3; TRBD1 aligns across 8 bases. The CDR3 extends over 14 amino acids. Germline V gene sequence: CDR1 ENHRY, CDR2 SYGVKD. The J segment lost 2 bases and the V segment lost 10 bases, leaving 7 bases of the junction unmatched. The chain's CDR3 is CATSDRATGNTIYF. CDR3 DNA sequence: TGTGCCACCTCGGACAGGGCAACTGGAAACACCATATATTTT.

This chain links TRBV30 with TRBJ2-3; the match to TRBD2 covers 8 bases. With 0 bases clipped from V and 1 base from J, the junction kept 3 bases outside the gene matches. There are 15 residues in the CDR3. Germline V gives CDR1 GTSNPN, CDR2 SVGIG (reference sequence). In DNA, the CDR3 is TGTGCCTGGAGTGTAGGGCGGGAGGGCACAGATACGCAGTATTTT. Translated, it gives CAWSVGREGTDTQYF.

The rearrangement joins TRBV13 to TRBJ2-7, with D tentatively TRBD1 (6 bases). This CDR3 region has 16 residues. With 5 bases removed from V and 1 base from J, the gap between germline ends came to 18 bases. Germline V CDR1 and CDR2: PRHDT, FYEKMQ (reference sequence). The CDR3 is CASSPQERGGSYEQYF. The CDR3 nucleotides read TGTGCCAGCAGCCCACAGGAACGAGGGGGATCCTACGAGCAGTACTTC.

The chain recombines TRBV3-1 (or the pseudogene TRBV3-2) with TRBJ2-1, with D possibly TRBD1 on 6 matching bases. Germline CDR1 and CDR2: LGHDT and YNNKEL (reference sequence). The V end was cut by 1 base, the J end by 4 bases, with 8 bases between. The CDR3 covers 14 residues. CDR3 loop: CASSQGQAYNEQFF. The CDR3 nucleotides are TGTGCCAGCAGCCAAGGACAGGCTTACAATGAGCAGTTCTTC.

Regarding this clone: One end of the junction varies from germline; a read error may be responsible. CDR3 in DNA: TGTGCCAGCAGAGAAGCAGGGGGACAAGAGACCCAGTACTTC. Its translation is CASREAGGQETQYF. V and J are TRBV2 and TRBJ2-5; the match to TRBD1 covers 7 bases. The CDR3 runs to 14 residues. Looked up from germline, CDR1 is SNHLY and CDR2 is FYNNEI.

This chain joins TRBV2 and TRBJ1-4; D gene uncertain. Trimming shortened V by 3 bases and J by 5 bases, and 7 bases separated the two germline ends. The CDR3 has 13 amino acids. Per the germline V gene, CDR1 is SNHLY and CDR2 is FYNNEI. This CDR3 reads CASSDGQNEKLFF. The CDR3 bases are TGTGCCAGCAGTGATGGCCAGAATGAAAAACTGTTTTTT.

This clone has more than one count but fewer than ten. V and J are TRBV11-2 and TRBJ2-1; 14 positions match TRBD2. The V and J ends lost 3 bases and 6 bases, in that order; junction bases with no gene match: 13. The CDR3 is 19 residues long. The germline gives CDR1 SGHAT, CDR2 FQNNGV. CDR3 sequence: CASSFPSATSGRAVNEQFF. The CDR3 nucleotides read TGTGCCAGCAGCTTCCCTTCGGCGACTAGCGGGAGGGCCGTCAATGAGCAGTTCTTC.

This chain connects TRBV6-5 to TRBJ1-2; D gene uncertain. CDR1 is MNHEY and CDR2 is SVGAGI in the germline V gene. Trimming removed 5 bases at V and 5 bases at J, with 12 bases between. The CDR3 totals 13 residues. As DNA, the CDR3 is TGTGCCAGCAGTCCTGACAAGTTTTATGGCTACACCTTC. As protein: CASSPDKFYGYTF.

The rearrangement joins TRBV7-2 to TRBJ2-7, with TRBD2 identical over 9 bases. Germline V gene lookup returns CDR1 SGHTA and CDR2 FQGNSA. The CDR3 is 15 residues long. V was clipped by 5 bases and J by 6 bases; unmatched bases: 11. CDR3 sequence reads: CASSPRSGRMVEQYF. The CDR3 DNA is TGTGCCAGCAGCCCCAGGAGCGGGAGGATGGTCGAGCAGTACTTC.

This clone has only one observation. The chain uses TRBV10-3 and TRBJ2-7; 10 bases match TRBD2. Germline V CDR1 and CDR2: ENHRY, SYGVKD. V was clipped by 4 bases and J by 4 bases; unmatched bases: 4. CDR3 length: 14 amino acids. CDR3 residues: CAISVNSGRYEQYF. CDR3 DNA: TGTGCCATCAGTGTCAATAGCGGGAGGTACGAGCAGTACTTC.

This rearrangement joins TRBV11-2 to TRBJ2-5; no definite D call. This CDR3 is built from 15 residues. Germline CDR1 SGHAT, CDR2 FQNNGV. The V gene lost 2 bases and the J gene lost 5 bases, with 15 bases spanning the gap. The CDR3 bases are TGTGCCAGCAGCTTATTTATGGGTATGCGGGAGACCCAGTACTTC. Translating gives CASSLFMGMRETQYF.

This clone was seen a handful of times. The rearrangement links TRBV2 to TRBJ1-3; D is undetermined. The CDR3 is made up of 14 amino acids. V was clipped by 5 bases and J by 0 bases, with 8 bases between them. Germline V gene lookup returns CDR1 SNHLY and CDR2 FYNNEI. CDR3 in amino acids: CASSRVGSGNTIYF. The CDR3, as DNA: TGTGCCAGCAGTCGGGTGGGCTCTGGAAACACCATATATTTT.

This chain connects TRBV18 to TRBJ2-7, with a possible D match to TRBD1 (5 bases). V was shortened by 4 bases and J by 1 base, with 14 bases between the two germline ends. Germline CDR1 reads KGHSH; CDR2 reads LQKENI. CDR3 length equals 15 residues. The CDR3 loop reads CASSQGPAPSYEQYF. CDR3 DNA sequence: TGTGCCAGCTCACAGGGGCCTGCACCGTCCTACGAGCAGTACTTC.

The chain has TRBV7-6 and TRBJ2-2, with 8 bases lining up with TRBD2. The CDR3 consists of 16 residues. J was trimmed by 4 bases and V by 5 bases; bases with no gene match: 9. Germline V gene lookup returns CDR1 SGHVS and CDR2 FNYEAQ. The CDR3 coding sequence is TGTGCCAGCAGCCCAACCGGGACTAGGTCCACCGGGGAGCTGTTTTTT. This codes for CASSPTGTRSTGELFF.